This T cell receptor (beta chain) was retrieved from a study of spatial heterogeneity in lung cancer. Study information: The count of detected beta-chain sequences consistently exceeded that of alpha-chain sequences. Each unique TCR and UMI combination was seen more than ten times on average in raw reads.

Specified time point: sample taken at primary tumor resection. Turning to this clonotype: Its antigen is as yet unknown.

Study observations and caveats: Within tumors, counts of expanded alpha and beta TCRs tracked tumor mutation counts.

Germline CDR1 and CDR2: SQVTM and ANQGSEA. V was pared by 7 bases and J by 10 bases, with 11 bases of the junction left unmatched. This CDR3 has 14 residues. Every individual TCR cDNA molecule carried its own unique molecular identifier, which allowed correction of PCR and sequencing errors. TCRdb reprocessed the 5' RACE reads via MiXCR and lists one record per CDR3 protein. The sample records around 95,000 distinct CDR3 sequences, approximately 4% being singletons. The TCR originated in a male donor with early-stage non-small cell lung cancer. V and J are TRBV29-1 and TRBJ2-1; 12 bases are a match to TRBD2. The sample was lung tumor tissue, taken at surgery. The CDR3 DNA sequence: TGCAGCGAGGGGGGGACTAGCGGGCTAGGCGAGCAGTTCTTC. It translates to CSEGGTSGLGEQFF.